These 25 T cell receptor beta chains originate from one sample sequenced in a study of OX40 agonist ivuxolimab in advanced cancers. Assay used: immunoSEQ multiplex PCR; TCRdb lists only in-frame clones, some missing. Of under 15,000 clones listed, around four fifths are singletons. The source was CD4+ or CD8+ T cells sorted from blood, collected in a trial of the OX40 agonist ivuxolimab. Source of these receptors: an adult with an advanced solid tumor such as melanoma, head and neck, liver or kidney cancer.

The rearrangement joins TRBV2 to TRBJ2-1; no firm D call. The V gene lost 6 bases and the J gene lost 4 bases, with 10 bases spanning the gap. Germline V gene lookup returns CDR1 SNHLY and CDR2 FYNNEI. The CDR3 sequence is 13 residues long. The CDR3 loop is CASSTDPYNEQFF. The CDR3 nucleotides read TGTGCCAGCAGCACCGACCCGTACAATGAGCAGTTCTTC.

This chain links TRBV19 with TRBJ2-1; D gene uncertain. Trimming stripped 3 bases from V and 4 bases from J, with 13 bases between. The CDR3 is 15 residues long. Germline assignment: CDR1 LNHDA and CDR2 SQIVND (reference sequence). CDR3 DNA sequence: TGTGCCAGTAGTATGCTTGGAGTTCCATACAATGAGCAGTTCTTC. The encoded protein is CASSMLGVPYNEQFF.

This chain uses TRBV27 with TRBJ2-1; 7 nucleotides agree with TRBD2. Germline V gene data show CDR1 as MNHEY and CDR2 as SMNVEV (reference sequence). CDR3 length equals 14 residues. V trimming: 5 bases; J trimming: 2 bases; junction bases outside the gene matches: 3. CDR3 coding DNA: TGTGCCAGCAGTACAGGACTAGCCTACAATGAGCAGTTCTTC. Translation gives CASSTGLAYNEQFF.

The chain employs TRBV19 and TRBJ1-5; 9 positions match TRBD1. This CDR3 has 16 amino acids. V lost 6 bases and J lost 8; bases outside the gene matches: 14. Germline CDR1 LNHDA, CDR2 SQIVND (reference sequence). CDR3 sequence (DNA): TGTGCCAGTAGAAACAGACAGGGGGGGCGGGATGAGCCCCAGCATTTT. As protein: CASRNRQGGRDEPQHF.

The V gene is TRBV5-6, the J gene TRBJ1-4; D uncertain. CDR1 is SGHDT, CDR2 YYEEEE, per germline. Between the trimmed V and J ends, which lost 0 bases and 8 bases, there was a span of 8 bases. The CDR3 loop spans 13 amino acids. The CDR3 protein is CASSLVPGEKLFF. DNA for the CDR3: TGTGCCAGCAGCTTGGTTCCGGGGGAAAAACTGTTTTTT.

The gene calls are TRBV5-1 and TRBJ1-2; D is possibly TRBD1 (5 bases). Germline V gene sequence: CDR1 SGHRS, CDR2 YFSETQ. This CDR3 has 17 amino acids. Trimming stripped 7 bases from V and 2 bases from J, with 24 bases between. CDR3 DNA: TGCGCCAGCGCACCCCAGAATGGGGACGACCACAACTATGGCTACACCTTC. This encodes CASAPQNGDDHNYGYTF.

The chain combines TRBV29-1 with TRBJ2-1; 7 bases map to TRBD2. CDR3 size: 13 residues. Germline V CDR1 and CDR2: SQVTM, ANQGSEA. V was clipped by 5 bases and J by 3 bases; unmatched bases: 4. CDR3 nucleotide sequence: TGCAGCGTTAAGTCTAGCGGCTACAATGAGCAGTTCTTC. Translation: CSVKSSGYNEQFF.

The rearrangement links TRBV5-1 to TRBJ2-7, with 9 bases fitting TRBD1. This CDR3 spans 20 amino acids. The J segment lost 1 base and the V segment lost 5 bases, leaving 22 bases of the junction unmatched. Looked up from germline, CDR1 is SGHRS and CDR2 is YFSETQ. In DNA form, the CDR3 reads TGCGCCAGCAGTGCCCGGGACAGGGTTTCTAAGTCGACAATTTCCTACGAGCAGTACTTC. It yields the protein CASSARDRVSKSTISYEQYF. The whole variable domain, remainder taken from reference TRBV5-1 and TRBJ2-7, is KAGVTQTPRYLIKTRGQQVTLSCSPISGHRSVSWYQQTPGQGLQFLFEYFSETQRNKGNFPGRFSGRQFSNSRSEMNVSTLELGDSALYLCASSARDRVSKSTISYEQYFGPGTRLTVT.

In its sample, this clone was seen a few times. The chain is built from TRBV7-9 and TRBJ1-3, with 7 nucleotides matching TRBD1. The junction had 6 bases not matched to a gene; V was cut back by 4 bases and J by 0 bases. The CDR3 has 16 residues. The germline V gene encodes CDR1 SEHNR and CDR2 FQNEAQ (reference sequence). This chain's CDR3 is CASSSSGGSSGNTIYF. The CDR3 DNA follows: TGTGCCAGCAGCTCATCAGGGGGTAGCTCTGGAAACACCATATATTTT. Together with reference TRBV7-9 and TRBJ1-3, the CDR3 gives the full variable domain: DTGVSQNPRHKITKRGQNVTFRCDPISEHNRLYWYRQTLGQGPEFLTYFQNEAQLEKSRLLSDRFSAERPKGSFSTLEIQRTEQGDSAMYLCASSSSGGSSGNTIYFGEGSWLTVV.

CDR3 residues: CAISADREIDTQYF. For the CDR3, the DNA is TGTGCCATCAGTGCCGACAGGGAGATAGATACGCAGTATTTT. J is TRBJ2-3 and V is TRBV10-3, with 7 nucleotides matching TRBD1. Germline V gives CDR1 ENHRY, CDR2 SYGVKD. Trimming took 4 bases from V and 5 from J; bases not matched to a gene: 6. The CDR3 is made up of 14 amino acids.

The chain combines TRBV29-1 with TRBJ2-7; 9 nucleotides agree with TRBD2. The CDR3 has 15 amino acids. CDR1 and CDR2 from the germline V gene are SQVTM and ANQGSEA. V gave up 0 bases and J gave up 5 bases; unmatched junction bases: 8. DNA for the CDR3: TGCAGCGTTGAAGATCGGGGCGGGAGGGCCGACGAGCAGTACTTC. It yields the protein CSVEDRGGRADEQYF.

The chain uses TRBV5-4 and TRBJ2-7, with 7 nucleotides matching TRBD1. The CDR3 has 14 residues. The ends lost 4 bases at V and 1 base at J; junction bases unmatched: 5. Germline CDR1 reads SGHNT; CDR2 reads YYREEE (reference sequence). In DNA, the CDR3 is TGTGCCAGCAGCCCGAAGGGGGCATCCTACGAGCAGTACGTC. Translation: CASSPKGASYEQYV.

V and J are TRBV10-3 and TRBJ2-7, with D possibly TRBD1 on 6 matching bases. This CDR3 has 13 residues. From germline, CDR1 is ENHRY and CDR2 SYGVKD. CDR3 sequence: CAISEGGSHEQYV. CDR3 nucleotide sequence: TGTGCCATCAGTGAGGGGGGCTCCCACGAGCAGTACGTC.

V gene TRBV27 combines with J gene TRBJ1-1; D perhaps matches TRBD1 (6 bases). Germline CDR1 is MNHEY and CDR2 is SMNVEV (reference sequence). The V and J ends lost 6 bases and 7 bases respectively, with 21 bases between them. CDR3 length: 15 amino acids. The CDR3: CASSLWAGGSDEAFF. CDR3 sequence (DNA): TGTGCCAGCAGCCTATGGGCCGGGGGCTCAGATGAAGCTTTCTTT.

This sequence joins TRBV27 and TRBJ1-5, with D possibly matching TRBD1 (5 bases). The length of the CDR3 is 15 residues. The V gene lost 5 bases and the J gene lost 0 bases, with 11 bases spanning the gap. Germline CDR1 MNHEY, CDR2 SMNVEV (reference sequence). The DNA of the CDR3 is TGTGCCAGCAGTCCTCGGGGGGGTAGCAATCAGCCCCAGCATTTT. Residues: CASSPRGGSNQPQHF.

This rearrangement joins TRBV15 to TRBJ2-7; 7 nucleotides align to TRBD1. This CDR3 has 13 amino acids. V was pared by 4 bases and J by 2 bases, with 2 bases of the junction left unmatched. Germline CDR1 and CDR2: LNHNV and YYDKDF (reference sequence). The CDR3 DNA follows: TGTGCCACCAGCAAGGGGGCGGCCTACGAGCAGTACGTC. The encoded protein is CATSKGAAYEQYV.

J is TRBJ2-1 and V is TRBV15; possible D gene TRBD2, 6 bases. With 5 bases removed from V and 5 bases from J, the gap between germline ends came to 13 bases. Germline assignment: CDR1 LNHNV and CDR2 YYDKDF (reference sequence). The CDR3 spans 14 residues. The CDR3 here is CATSGGLRNNEQFF. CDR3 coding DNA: TGTGCCACCAGCGGGGGACTCCGTAACAATGAGCAGTTCTTC.

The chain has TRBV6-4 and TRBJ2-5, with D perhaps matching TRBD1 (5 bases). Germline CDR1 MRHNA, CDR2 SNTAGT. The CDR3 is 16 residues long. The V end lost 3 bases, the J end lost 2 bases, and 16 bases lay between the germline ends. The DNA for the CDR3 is TGTGCCAGCAGTGATCGAAGGGCGCGACAGCAAGAGACCCAGTACTTC. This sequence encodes CASSDRRARQQETQYF.

In nucleotides, the CDR3 is TGTGCCAGCAGTCGGGGGGCGGGCTACAATGAGCAGTTCTTC. This sequence encodes CASSRGAGYNEQFF. The chain has TRBV27 and TRBJ2-1; D is perhaps TRBD2 (7 bases). V dropped 5 bases and J dropped 3 bases, with 11 bases sitting between them. The CDR3 loop spans 14 amino acids. Germline CDR1 is MNHEY and CDR2 is SMNVEV (reference sequence).

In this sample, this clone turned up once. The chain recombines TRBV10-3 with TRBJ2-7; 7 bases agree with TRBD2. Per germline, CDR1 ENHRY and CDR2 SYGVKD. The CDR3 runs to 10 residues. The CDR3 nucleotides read TGTGCGATCGGGGGGAATGAGCAGTACTTC. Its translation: CAIGGNEQYF.

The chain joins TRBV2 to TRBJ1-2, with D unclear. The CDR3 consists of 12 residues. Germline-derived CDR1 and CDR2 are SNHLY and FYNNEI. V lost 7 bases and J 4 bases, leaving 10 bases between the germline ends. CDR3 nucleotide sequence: TGTGCCAGCACCGCGGACGGCTATGGCTACACCTTC. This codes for CASTADGYGYTF.

This chain's CDR3 is CASSSTGYNQPQHF. CDR3 in DNA: TGTGCCAGCAGCTCCACAGGGTACAATCAGCCCCAGCATTTT. The chain couples TRBV7-9 to TRBJ1-5, with D perhaps TRBD1 (6 bases). CDR1 is SEHNR, CDR2 FQNEAQ, per germline (reference sequence). The CDR3 loop spans 14 amino acids. V was shortened by 4 bases and J by 3 bases, with 10 bases between the two germline ends.

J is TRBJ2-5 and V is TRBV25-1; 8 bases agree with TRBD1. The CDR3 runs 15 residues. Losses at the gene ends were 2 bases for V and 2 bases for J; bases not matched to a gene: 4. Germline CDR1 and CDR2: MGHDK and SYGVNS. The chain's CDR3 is CASSEGRTGQETQYF. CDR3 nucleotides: TGTGCCAGCAGTGAAGGAAGGACAGGGCAAGAGACCCAGTACTTC.

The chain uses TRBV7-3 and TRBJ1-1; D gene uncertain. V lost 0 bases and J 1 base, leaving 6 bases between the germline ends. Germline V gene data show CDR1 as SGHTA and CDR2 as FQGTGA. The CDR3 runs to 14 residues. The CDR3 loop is CASSLTGGNTEAFF. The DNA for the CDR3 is TGTGCCAGCAGCTTAACTGGAGGGAACACTGAAGCTTTCTTT. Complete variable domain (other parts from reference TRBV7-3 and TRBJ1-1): GAGVSQTPSNKVTEKGKYVELRCDPISGHTALYWYRQSLGQGPEFLIYFQGTGAADDSGLPNDRFFAVRPEGSVSTLKIQRTERGDSAVYLCASSLTGGNTEAFFGQGTRLTVV.

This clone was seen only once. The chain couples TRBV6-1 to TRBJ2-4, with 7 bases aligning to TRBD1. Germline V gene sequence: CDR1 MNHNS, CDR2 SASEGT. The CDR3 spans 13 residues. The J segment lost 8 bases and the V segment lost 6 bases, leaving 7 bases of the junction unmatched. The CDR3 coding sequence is TGTGCCAGCAGCCGGACAGGAAAGGACATTCAGTACTTC. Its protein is CASSRTGKDIQYF.